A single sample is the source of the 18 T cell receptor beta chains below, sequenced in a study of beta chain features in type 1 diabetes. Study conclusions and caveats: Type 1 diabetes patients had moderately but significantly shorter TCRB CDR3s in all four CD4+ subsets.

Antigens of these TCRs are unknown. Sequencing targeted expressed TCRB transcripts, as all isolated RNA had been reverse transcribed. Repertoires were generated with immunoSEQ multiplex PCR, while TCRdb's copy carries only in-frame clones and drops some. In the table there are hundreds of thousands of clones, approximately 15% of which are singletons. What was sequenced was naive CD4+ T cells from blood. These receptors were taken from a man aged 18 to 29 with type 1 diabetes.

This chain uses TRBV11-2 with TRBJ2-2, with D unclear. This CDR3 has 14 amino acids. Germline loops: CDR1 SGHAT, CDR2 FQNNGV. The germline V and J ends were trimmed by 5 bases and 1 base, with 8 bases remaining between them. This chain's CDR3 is CASSLNRNTGELFF. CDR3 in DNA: TGTGCCAGCAGCCTTAACAGGAACACCGGGGAGCTGTTTTTT. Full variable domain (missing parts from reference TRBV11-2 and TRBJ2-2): EAGVAQSPRYKIIEKRQSVAFWCNPISGHATLYWYQQILGQGPKLLIQFQNNGVVDDSQLPKDRFSAERLKGVDSTLKIQPAKLEDSAVYLCASSLNRNTGELFFGEGSRLTVL.

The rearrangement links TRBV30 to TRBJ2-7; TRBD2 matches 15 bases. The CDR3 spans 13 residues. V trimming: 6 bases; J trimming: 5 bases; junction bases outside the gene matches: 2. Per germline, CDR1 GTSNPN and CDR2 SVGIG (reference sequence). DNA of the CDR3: TGTGCCTGCAGGACTAGCGGGAGGGACGAGCAGTACTTC. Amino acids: CACRTSGRDEQYF.

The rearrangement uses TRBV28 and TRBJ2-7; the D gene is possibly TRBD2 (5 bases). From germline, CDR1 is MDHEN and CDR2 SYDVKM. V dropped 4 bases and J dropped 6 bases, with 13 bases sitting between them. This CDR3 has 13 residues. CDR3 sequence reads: CASSSPRAGEQYF. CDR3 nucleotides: TGTGCCAGCAGTTCCCCGAGGGCGGGCGAGCAGTACTTC.

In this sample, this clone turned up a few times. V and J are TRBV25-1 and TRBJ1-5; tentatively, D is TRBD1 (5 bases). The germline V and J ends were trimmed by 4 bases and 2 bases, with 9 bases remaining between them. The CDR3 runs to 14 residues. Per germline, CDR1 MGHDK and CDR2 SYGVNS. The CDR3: CASSVGEGNQPQHF. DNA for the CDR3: TGTGCCAGCAGTGTAGGGGAGGGCAATCAGCCCCAGCATTTT.

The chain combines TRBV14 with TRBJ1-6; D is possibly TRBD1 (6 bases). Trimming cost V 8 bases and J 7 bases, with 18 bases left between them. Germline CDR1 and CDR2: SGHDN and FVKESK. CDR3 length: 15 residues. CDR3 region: CASSPAGGRNSPLHF. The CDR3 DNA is TGTGCCAGCTCACCGGCCGGGGGGCGGAATTCACCCCTCCACTTT. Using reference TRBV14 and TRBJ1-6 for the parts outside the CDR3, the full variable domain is EAGVTQFPSHSVIEKGQTVTLRCDPISGHDNLYWYRRVMGKEIKFLLHFVKESKQDESGMPNNRFLAERTGGTYSTLKVQPAELEDSGVYFCASSPAGGRNSPLHFGNGTRLTVT.

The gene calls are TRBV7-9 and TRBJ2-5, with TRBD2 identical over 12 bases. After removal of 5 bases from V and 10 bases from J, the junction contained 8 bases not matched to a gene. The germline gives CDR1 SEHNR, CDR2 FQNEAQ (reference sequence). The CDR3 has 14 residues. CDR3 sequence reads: CASSIWTSGANQYF. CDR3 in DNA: TGTGCCAGCAGCATCTGGACTAGCGGGGCCAACCAGTACTTC.

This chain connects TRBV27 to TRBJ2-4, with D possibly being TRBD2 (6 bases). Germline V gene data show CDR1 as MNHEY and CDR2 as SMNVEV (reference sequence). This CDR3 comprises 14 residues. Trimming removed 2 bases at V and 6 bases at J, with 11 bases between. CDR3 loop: CASSLVEGGNIQYF. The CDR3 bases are TGTGCCAGCAGTTTAGTGGAGGGAGGAAACATTCAGTACTTC.

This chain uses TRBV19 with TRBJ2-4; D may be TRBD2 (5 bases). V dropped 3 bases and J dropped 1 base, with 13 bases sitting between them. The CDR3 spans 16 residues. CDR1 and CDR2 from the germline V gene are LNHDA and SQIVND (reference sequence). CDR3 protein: CASSMDARAAKNIQYF. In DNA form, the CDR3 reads TGTGCCAGTAGTATGGACGCGAGGGCCGCCAAAAACATTCAGTACTTC.

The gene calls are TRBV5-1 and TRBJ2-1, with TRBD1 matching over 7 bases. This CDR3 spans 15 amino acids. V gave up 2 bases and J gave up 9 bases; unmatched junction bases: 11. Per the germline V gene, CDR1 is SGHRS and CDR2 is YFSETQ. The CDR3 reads CASSLGSGGDGEQFF. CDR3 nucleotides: TGCGCCAGCAGCTTAGGTTCAGGGGGTGATGGTGAGCAGTTCTTC.

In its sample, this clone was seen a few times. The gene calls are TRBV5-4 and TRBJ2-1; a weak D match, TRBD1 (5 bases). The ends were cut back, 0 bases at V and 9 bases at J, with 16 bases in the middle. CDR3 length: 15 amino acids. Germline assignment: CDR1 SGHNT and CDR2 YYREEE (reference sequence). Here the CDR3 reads CASSLDQGAKGEQFF. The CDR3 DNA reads TGTGCCAGCAGCTTGGACCAGGGTGCCAAGGGTGAGCAGTTCTTC.

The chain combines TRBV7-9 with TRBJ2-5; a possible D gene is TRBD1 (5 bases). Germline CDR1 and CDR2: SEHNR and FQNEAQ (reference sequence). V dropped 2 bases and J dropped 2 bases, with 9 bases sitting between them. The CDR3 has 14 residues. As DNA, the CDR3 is TGTGCCAGCAGCTTATTAAACAGGCAAGAGACCCAGTACTTC. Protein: CASSLLNRQETQYF.

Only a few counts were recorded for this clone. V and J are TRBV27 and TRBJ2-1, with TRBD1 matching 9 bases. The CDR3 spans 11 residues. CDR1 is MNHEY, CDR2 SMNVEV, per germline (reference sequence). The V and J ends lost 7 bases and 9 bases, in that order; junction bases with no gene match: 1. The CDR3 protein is CASIQGAEQFF. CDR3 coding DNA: TGTGCCAGCATACAGGGGGCTGAGCAGTTCTTC.

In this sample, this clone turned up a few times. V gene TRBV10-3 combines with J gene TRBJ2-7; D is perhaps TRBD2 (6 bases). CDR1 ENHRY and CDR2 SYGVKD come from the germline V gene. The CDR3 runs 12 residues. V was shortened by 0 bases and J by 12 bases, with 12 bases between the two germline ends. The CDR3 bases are TGTGCCATCAGTGAGTCGACTAGTATTGGGTACTTC. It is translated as CAISESTSIGYF.

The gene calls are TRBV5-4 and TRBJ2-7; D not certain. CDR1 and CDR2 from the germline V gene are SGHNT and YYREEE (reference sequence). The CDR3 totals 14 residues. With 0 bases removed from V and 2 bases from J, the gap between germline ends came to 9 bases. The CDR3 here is CASSLGSPTYEQYF. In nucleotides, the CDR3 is TGTGCCAGCAGCTTGGGATCTCCTACCTACGAGCAGTACTTC.

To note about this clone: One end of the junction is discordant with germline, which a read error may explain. The CDR3, as DNA: TGTGCCAGCGGGACAGACATGAACACTGAAGTTTTCTTT. This translates into CASGTDMNTEVFF. The chain links TRBV6-6 to TRBJ1-1; 7 positions match TRBD1. Germline V CDR1 and CDR2: MNHNY, SVGAGI (reference sequence). CDR3 length: 13 residues.

As DNA, the CDR3 is TGTGCCAGCAGAACCGGGACAGGGGCCCACGAGCAGTACTTC. This sequence encodes CASRTGTGAHEQYF. This chain links TRBV2 with TRBJ2-7, with TRBD1 matching 10 bases. V gave up 6 bases and J gave up 5 bases; unmatched junction bases: 7. The length of the CDR3 is 14 residues. In germline, CDR1 is SNHLY, CDR2 FYNNEI.

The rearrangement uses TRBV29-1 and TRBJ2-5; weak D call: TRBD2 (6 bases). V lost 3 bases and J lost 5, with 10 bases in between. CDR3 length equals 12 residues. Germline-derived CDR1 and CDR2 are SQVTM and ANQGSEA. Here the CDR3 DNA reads TGCAGCGTTGAGTGGGGGACTGAGACCCAGTACTTC. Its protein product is CSVEWGTETQYF.

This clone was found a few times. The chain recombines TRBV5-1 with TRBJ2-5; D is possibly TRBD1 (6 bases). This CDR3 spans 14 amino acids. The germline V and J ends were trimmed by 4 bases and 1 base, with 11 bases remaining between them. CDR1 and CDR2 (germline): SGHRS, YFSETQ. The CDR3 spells CASSLGTTQETQYF. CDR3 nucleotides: TGCGCCAGCAGCCTCGGGACAACCCAAGAGACCCAGTACTTC.